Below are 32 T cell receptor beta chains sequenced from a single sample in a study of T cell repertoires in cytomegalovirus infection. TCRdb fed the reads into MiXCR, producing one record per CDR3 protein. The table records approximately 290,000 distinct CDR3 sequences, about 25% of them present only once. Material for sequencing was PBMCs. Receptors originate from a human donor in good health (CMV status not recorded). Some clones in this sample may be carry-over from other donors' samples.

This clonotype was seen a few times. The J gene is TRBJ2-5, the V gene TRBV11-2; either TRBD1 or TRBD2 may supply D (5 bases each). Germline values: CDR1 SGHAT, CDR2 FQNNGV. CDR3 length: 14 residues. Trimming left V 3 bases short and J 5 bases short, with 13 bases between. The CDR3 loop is CASSLRGAGETQYF. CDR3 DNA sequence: TGTGCCAGCAGCTTGAGGGGAGCTGGGGAGACCCAGTACTTC.

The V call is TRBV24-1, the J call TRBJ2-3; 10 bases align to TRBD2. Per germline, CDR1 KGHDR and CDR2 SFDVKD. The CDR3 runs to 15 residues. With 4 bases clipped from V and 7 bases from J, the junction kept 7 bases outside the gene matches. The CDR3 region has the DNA TGTGCCACCAGTGACCCCGGGACTAGCGTGTATACGCAGTATTTT. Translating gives CATSDPGTSVYTQYF.

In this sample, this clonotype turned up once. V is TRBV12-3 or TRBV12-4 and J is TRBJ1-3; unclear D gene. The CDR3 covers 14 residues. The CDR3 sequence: CCSTPGFSGNTIYF. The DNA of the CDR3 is TGTTGCAGCACCCCAGGATTCTCTGGAAACACCATATATTTT.

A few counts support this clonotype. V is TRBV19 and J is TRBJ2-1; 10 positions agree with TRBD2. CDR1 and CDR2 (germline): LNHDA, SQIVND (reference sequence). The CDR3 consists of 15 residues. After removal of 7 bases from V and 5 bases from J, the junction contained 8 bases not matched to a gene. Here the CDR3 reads CASNGGLATNNEQFF. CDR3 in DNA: TGTGCCAGTAACGGGGGACTAGCGACTAACAATGAGCAGTTCTTC.

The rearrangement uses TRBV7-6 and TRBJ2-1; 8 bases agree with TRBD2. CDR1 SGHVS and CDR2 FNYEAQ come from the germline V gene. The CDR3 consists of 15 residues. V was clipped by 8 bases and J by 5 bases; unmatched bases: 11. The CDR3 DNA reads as TGTGCCAGCTCCCGGCGGGGGGCCCGGAACAATGAGCAGTTCTTC. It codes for CASSRRGARNNEQFF.

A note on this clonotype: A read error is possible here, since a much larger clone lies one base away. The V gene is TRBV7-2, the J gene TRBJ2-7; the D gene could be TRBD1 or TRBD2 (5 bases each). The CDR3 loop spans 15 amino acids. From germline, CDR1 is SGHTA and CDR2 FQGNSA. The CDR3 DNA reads TGTGCCAGCAGCTTAGGGGACCTGCTTAATTCACAGCAGTGCTTC. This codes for CASSLGDLLNSQQCF. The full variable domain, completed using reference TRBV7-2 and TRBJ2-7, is GAGVSQSPSNKVTEKGKDVELRCDPISGHTALYWYRQSLGQGLEFLIYFQGNSAPDKSGLPSDRFSAERTGGSVSTLTIQRTQQEDSAVYLCASSLGDLLNSQQCFGPGTRLTVT.

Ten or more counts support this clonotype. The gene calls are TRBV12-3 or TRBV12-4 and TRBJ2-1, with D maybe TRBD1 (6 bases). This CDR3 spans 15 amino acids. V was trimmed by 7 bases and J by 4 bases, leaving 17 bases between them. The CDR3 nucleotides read TGTGCCAGCAATCAATTGGGGGCGTCTTACAATGAGCAGTTCTTC. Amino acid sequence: CASNQLGASYNEQFF.

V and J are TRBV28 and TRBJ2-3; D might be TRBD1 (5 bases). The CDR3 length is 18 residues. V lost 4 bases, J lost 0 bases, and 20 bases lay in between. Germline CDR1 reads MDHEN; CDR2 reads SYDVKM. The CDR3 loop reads CASSSRATAGSSTDTQYF. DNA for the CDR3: TGTGCCAGCAGTTCCAGGGCGACGGCCGGGTCTAGCACAGATACGCAGTATTTT.

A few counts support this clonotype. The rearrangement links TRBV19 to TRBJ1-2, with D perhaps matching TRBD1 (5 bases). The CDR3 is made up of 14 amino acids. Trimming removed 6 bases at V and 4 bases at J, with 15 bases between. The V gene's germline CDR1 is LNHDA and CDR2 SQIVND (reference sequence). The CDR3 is CASSNNRLRYGYTF. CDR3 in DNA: TGTGCCAGTAGCAATAACAGGCTTCGCTATGGCTACACCTTC.

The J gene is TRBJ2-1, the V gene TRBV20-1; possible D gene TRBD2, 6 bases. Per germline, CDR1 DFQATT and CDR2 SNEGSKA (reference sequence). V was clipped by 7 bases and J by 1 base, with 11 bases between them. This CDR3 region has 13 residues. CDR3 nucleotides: TGCAGTGTTCGCGGGGCTTCCTACAATGAGCAGTTCTTC. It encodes CSVRGASYNEQFF.

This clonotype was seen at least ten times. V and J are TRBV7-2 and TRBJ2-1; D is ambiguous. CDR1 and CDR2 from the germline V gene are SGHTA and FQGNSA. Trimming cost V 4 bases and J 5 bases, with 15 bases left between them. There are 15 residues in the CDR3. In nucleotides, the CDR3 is TGTGCCAGCAGCTCCGGGCCGATCGATAACAATGAGCAGTTCTTC. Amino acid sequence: CASSSGPIDNNEQFF.

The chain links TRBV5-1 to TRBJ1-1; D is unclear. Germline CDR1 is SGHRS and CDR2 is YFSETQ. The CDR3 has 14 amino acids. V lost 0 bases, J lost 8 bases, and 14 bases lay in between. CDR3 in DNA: TGCGCCAGCAGCTTGGCCAGGTTGGAACTGGAAGCTTTCTTT. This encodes CASSLARLELEAFF. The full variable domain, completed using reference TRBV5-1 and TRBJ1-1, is KAGVTQTPRYLIKTRGQQVTLSCSPISGHRSVSWYQQTPGQGLQFLFEYFSETQRNKGNFPGRFSGRQFSNSRSEMNVSTLELGDSALYLCASSLARLELEAFFGQGTRLTVV.

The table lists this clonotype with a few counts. This chain's CDR3 is CSVEDGTGSYF. Here the CDR3 DNA reads TGCAGCGTTGAAGACGGGACCGGGTCGTACTTC. The J gene is TRBJ2-7, the V gene TRBV29-1; perhaps D is TRBD1 or TRBD2 (5 bases each). Deletions cut 0 bases from V and 12 bases from J, with 12 bases between. Germline CDR1 reads SQVTM; CDR2 reads ANQGSEA. The CDR3 is 11 residues long.

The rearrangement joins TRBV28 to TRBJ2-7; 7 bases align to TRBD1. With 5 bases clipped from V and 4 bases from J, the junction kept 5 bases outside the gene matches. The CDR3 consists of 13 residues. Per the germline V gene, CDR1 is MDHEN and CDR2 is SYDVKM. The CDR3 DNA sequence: TGTGCCAGCAGTGTGGGACAGTCGTACGAGCAGTACTTC. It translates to CASSVGQSYEQYF.

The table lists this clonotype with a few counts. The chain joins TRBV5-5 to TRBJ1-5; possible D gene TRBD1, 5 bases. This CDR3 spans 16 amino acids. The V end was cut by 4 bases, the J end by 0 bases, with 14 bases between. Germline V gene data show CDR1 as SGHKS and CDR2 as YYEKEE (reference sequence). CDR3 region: CASSEPGRYSNQPQHF. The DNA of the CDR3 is TGTGCCAGCAGCGAACCGGGACGGTATAGCAATCAGCCCCAGCATTTT.

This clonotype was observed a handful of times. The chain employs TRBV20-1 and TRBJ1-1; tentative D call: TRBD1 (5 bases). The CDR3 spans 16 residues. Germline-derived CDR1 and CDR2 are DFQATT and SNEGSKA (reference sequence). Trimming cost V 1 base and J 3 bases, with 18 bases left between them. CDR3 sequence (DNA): TGCAGTGCTAGAGGTCTCGCAGGGCTGGGGGACACTGAAGCTTTCTTT. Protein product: CSARGLAGLGDTEAFF.

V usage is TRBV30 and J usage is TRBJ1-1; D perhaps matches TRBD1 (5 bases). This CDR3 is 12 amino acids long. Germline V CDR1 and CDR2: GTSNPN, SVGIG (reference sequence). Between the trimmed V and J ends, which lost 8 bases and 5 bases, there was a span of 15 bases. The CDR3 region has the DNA TGTGCCCAAAGGGACGAGAGAACTGAAGCTTTCTTT. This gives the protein CAQRDERTEAFF.

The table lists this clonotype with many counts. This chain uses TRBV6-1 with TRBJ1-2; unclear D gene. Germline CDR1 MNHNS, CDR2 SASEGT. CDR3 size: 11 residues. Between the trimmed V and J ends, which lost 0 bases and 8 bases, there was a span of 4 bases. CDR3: CASSEAGGYTF. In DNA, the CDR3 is TGTGCCAGCAGTGAAGCGGGAGGCTACACCTTC.

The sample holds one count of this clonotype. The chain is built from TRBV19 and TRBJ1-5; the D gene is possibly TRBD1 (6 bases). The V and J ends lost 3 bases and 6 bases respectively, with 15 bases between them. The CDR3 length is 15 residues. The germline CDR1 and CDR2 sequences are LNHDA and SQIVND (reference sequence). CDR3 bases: TGTGCCAGTAGTATTGGGAGGGGGTCTCCTCAGCCCCAGCATTTT. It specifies CASSIGRGSPQPQHF.

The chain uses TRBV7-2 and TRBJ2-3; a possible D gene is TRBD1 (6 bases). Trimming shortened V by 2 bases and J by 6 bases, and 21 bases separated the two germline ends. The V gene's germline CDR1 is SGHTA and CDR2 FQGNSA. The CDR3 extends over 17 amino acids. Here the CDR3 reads CASSLKWANRAEDTQYF. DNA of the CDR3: TGTGCCAGCAGCTTAAAGTGGGCCAACAGGGCCGAGGATACGCAGTATTTT.

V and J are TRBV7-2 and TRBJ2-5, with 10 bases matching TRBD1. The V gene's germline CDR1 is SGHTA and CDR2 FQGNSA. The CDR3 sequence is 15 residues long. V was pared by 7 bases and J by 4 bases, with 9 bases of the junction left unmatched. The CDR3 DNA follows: TGTGCCAGCAACCGGGACAGGGGAGGCGTAGAGACCCAGTACTTC. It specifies CASNRDRGGVETQYF.

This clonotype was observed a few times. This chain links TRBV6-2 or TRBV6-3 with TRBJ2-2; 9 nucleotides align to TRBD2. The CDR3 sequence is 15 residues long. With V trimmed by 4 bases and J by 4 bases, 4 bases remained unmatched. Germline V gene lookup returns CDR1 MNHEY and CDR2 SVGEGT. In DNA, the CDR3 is TGTGCCAGCAGTTCCCTAGCGGGACGCACCGGGGAGCTGTTTTTT. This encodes CASSSLAGRTGELFF.

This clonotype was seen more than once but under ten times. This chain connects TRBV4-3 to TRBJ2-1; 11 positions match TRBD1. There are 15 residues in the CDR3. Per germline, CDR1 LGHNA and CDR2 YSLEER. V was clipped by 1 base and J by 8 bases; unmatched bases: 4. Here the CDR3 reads CASSQGDRGKYEQFF. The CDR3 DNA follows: TGCGCCAGCAGCCAAGGGGACAGGGGGAAATATGAGCAGTTCTTC.

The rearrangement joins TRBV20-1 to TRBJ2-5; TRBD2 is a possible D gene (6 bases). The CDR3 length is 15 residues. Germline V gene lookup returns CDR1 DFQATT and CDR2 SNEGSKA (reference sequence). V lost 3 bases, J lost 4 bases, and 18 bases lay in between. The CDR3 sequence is CSARDLRDVSETQYF. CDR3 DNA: TGCAGTGCTAGGGATTTGCGGGATGTATCAGAGACCCAGTACTTC.

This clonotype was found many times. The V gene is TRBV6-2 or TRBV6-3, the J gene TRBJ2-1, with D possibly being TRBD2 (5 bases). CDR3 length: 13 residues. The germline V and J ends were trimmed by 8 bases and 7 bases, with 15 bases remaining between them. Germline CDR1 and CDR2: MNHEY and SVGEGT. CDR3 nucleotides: TGTGCCAGCGCTTACCAACTAGGAAATGAGCAGTTCTTC. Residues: CASAYQLGNEQFF.

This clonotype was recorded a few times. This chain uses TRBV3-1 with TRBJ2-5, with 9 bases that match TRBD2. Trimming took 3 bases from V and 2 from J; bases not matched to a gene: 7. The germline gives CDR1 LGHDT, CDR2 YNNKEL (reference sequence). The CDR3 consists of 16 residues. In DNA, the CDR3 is TGTGCCAGCAGCCAGAGAGTAGCGGGGGAGCAAGAGACCCAGTACTTC. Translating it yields CASSQRVAGEQETQYF.

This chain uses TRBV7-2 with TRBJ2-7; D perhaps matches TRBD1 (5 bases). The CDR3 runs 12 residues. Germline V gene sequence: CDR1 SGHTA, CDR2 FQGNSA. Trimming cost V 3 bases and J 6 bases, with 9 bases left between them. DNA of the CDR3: TGTGCCAGCAGCTTTGGACATTTCGAGCAGTACTTC. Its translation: CASSFGHFEQYF.

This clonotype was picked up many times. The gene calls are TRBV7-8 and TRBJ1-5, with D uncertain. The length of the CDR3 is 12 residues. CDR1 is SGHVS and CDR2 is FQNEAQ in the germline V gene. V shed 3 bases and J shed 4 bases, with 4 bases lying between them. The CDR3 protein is CASSFPNQPQHF. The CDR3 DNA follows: TGTGCCAGCAGCTTCCCTAATCAGCCCCAGCATTTT.

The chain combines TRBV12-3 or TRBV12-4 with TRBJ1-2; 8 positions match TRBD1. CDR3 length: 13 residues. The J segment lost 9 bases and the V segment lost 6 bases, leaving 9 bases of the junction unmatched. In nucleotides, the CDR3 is TGTGCCAGCAGCCAGACCGGACAGGGAAGCTACACCTTC. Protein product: CASSQTGQGSYTF.

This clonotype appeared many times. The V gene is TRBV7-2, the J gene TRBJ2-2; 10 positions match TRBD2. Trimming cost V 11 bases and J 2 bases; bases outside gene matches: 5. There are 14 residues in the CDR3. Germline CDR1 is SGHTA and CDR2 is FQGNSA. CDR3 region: CAGGLAVNTGELFF. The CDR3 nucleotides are TGTGCCGGAGGACTAGCGGTCAACACCGGGGAGCTGTTTTTT.

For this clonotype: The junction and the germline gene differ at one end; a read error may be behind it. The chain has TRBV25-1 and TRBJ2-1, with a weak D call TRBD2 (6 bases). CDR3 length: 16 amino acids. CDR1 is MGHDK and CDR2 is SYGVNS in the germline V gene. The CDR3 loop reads CASSGGGGQTYNEQIF. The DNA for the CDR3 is TGTGCCAGCAGTGGGGGAGGCGGGCAAACCTACAATGAGCAGATCTTC.

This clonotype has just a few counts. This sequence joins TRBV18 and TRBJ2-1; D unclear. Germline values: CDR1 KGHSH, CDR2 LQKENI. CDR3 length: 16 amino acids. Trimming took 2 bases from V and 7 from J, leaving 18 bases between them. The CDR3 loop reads CASSPTTPGSGNEQFF. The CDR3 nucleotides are TGTGCCAGCTCACCAACGACGCCCGGGTCTGGAAATGAGCAGTTCTTC.